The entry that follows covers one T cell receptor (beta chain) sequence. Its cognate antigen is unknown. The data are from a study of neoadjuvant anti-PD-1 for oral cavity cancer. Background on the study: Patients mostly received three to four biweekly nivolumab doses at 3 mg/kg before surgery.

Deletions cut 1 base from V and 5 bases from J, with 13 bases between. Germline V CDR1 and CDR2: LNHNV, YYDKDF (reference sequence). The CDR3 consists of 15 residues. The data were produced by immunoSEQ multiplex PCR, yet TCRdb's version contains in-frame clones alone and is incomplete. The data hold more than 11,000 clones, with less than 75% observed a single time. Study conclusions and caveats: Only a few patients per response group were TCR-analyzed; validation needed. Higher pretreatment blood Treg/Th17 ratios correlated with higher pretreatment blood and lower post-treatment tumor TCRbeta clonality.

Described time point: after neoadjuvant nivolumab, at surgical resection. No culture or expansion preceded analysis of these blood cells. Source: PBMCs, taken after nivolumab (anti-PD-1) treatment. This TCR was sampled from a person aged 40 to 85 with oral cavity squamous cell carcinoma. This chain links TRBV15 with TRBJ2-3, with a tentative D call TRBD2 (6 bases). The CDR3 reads CATSRAKSSEDTQYF. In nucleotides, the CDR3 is TGTGCCACCAGCAGAGCTAAGTCTAGCGAAGATACGCAGTATTTT.